The rows below give T cell receptor beta chains drawn from one sample of a study of follicular helper T cells after annual influenza vaccination. The protocol was immunoSEQ multiplex PCR, while the TCRdb copy is restricted to in-frame clones and leaves out a portion. Among approximately 5,700 clones, 80% to 85% were seen once, and the ten largest hold around 2.6%. This specimen was CXCR5+ CD38- circulating T follicular helper cells from blood, taken 7 days after influenza vaccination. The source of these receptors is an adult who received the influenza vaccine. The CDR3 runs from the conserved cysteine through the conserved F or W. The order of the fields is clone size, V gene, CDR3 protein. Part of the rows lack a size; the others show once, few, many or a class for expanded clones.

size: few
V: TRBV5-4
CDR3: CASSKEGSYNEQFF

size: .
V: TRBV6-5
CDR3: CASSRGSRDHEQYF

size: .
V: TRBV7-2
CDR3: CASSQVTGNSYEQYF

size: .
V: TRBV19
CDR3: CASTLRLGNLDEQFF

size: .
V: TRBV6-1
CDR3: CASSVPVTANQPQHF

size: few
V: TRBV5-6
CDR3: CASSYGGNTIYF

size: few
V: TRBV6-5
CDR3: CASSYPPEEQYF

size: once
V: TRBV9
CDR3: CASSRKREGYNEQFF

size: few
V: TRBV27
CDR3: CASSSRDLQPQHF

size: .
V: TRBV30
CDR3: CAWSGSRREETQYF

size: .
V: TRBV7-8
CDR3: CASSLARSPLHF

size: .
V: TRBV6-5
CDR3: CASRDGQGIHEQYF

size: .
V: TRBV15
CDR3: CATSRSMGLAGDEQFF

size: .
V: TRBV6-5
CDR3: CASSARTSGRGEQFF

size: .
V: TRBV18
CDR3: CASSPPSTDTQYF

size: few
V: TRBV7-2
CDR3: CASSFGGVQQPQHF

size: few
V: TRBV7-8
CDR3: CASSGDRGGNSPLHF